The 30 T cell receptor beta chains listed next were all sequenced from one sample in a study of early T cells in non-severe SARS-CoV-2 infection. From the 5' RACE reads, TCRdb called clonotypes with MiXCR, one entry per CDR3 protein. The sample lists 55,000 to 70,000 distinct CDR3 sequences, 4.9% occurring once. Source material: whole blood. These receptors came from an adult who was a healthcare worker with PCR-confirmed SARS-CoV-2 infection or an uninfected control (not recorded which).

This clonotype was counted ten times or more. V usage is TRBV5-4 and J usage is TRBJ1-2; no reliable D call. In germline, CDR1 is SGHNT, CDR2 YYREEE (reference sequence). The CDR3 totals 13 residues. The V end lost 0 bases, the J end lost 2 bases, and 5 bases lay between the germline ends. The DNA for the CDR3 is TGTGCCAGCAGCTTGGCCGGGAACTATGGCTACACCTTC. This codes for CASSLAGNYGYTF.

This clonotype was seen repeatedly, ten times or more. The gene calls are TRBV10-1 and TRBJ2-1; a weak D match, TRBD2 (6 bases). The germline CDR1 and CDR2 sequences are WNHNN and SYGVQD (reference sequence). Trimming took off 4 bases at V and 5 bases at J, with 15 bases between the two ends. The CDR3 consists of 15 residues. The chain's CDR3 is CASSAGVSVDNEQFF. CDR3 nucleotide sequence: TGCGCCAGCAGTGCGGGGGTTTCGGTGGACAATGAGCAGTTCTTC.

The rearrangement joins TRBV20-1 to TRBJ2-1, with D perhaps matching TRBD2 (6 bases). Germline assignment: CDR1 DFQATT and CDR2 SNEGSKA (reference sequence). V was cut by 6 bases and J by 5 bases, with 11 bases left in between. The CDR3 has 12 residues. As DNA, the CDR3 is TGCAGTGCAGCTAGCGACCACAATGAGCAGTTCTTC. As protein: CSAASDHNEQFF.

This clonotype showed up many times. The rearrangement links TRBV11-2 to TRBJ1-1; 9 bases line up with TRBD1. Losses at the gene ends were 4 bases for V and 2 bases for J; bases not matched to a gene: 2. The length of the CDR3 is 14 residues. Germline V lookup: CDR1 SGHAT, CDR2 FQNNGV. The CDR3 is CASSYTGGNTEAFF. Here the CDR3 DNA reads TGTGCCAGCAGCTATACAGGGGGCAACACTGAAGCTTTCTTT.

This clonotype was counted many times. The chain links TRBV10-2 to TRBJ2-3, with TRBD2 matching 11 bases. Germline lookup yields CDR1 WSHSY and CDR2 SAAADI. V lost 4 bases to trimming and J lost 0 bases; unmatched junction nucleotides: 9. The CDR3 is made up of 18 amino acids. The CDR3 DNA is TGCGCCAGCAGTGCCGGGACTAGCGGATACGCTAGCACAGATACGCAGTATTTT. As protein: CASSAGTSGYASTDTQYF.

This clonotype was picked up a small number of times. The chain carries TRBV21-1 and TRBJ2-1; TRBD1, the table's D call, was not compared with the DNA. TRBV21-1 is labeled a pseudogene. The CDR3 length is 14 residues. CDR3 protein: CATRGGQQYNEQFF. The DNA for the CDR3 is TGTGCCACCCGGGGAGGACAGCAATACAATGAGCAGTTCTTC.

This clonotype was observed a handful of times. The chain couples TRBV21-1 to TRBJ2-7; the DNA was not compared with TRBD2, the D call given in the table. TRBV21-1 represents a pseudogene. The CDR3 contains 22 residues. The CDR3 loop is CASSNGDFGTSGKPPVNYEQYF. The CDR3 DNA reads TGTGCCAGCAGCAACGGGGACTTTGGGACTAGCGGGAAGCCGCCGGTGAACTACGAGCAGTACTTC.

This clonotype was seen repeatedly, ten times or more. The J gene is TRBJ2-1, the V gene TRBV10-3; 8 bases agree with TRBD1. Trimming at V came to 6 bases and at J to 6 bases, leaving 7 bases not matched to a gene. Germline-derived CDR1 and CDR2 are ENHRY and SYGVKD. This CDR3 is built from 14 residues. CDR3 residues: CAIRTDRDTNEQFF. Written as DNA, the CDR3 is TGTGCCATCAGAACGGACAGGGATACCAATGAGCAGTTCTTC.

CDR3 amino acids: CASSLRTRDSLNTGELFF. As DNA, the CDR3 is TGTGCCAGCAGCTTAAGAACTCGCGATTCTCTTAACACCGGGGAGCTGTTTTTT. The rearrangement joins TRBV7-9 to TRBJ2-2; unclear D gene. V shed 2 bases and J shed 2 bases, with 18 bases lying between them. In germline, CDR1 is SEHNR, CDR2 FQNEAQ (reference sequence). The CDR3 sequence is 18 residues long.

This clonotype has only a few counts. This sequence joins TRBV29-1 and TRBJ2-4, with TRBD1 matching over 8 bases. V was pared by 6 bases and J by 1 base, with 5 bases of the junction left unmatched. CDR3 length: 14 amino acids. The germline V gene encodes CDR1 SQVTM and CDR2 ANQGSEA. DNA of the CDR3: TGCAGCGTGAATCAGGGGGCGGCCAAAAACATTCAGTACTTC. Translated, it gives CSVNQGAAKNIQYF.

J is TRBJ1-2 and V is TRBV19; possibly TRBD1 for D (5 bases). The V gene's germline CDR1 is LNHDA and CDR2 SQIVND (reference sequence). The germline V and J ends were trimmed by 6 bases and 2 bases, with 16 bases remaining between them. The CDR3 has 15 residues. The CDR3 DNA reads as TGTGCCAGTAGCCCGCAGGCAGGGACCAACTATGGCTACACCTTC. Translation gives CASSPQAGTNYGYTF.

There are many counts of this clonotype. This sequence joins TRBV5-1 and TRBJ2-3; 7 bases map to TRBD1. V shed 2 bases and J 1 base; nucleotides not matched to a gene: 4. Germline V lookup: CDR1 SGHRS, CDR2 YFSETQ. The CDR3 is 15 amino acids. CDR3 coding DNA: TGCGCCAGCAGCTTTACAGGGGACGGCACAGATACGCAGTATTTT. Protein: CASSFTGDGTDTQYF. Combining the CDR3 with reference TRBV5-1 and TRBJ2-3 gives the whole variable domain KAGVTQTPRYLIKTRGQQVTLSCSPISGHRSVSWYQQTPGQGLQFLFEYFSETQRNKGNFPGRFSGRQFSNSRSEMNVSTLELGDSALYLCASSFTGDGTDTQYFGPGTRLTVL.

In this sample, this clonotype turned up many times. The chain links TRBV24-1 to TRBJ2-1, with TRBD1 matching 10 bases. Germline V gene sequence: CDR1 KGHDR, CDR2 SFDVKD. The CDR3 length is 16 residues. The V gene end was trimmed by 3 bases and the J gene end by 3 bases; junction bases not matched to a gene: 4. CDR3 sequence reads: CATSDRGTGDYNEQFF. The CDR3 region has the DNA TGTGCCACCAGTGATCGCGGGACAGGGGACTACAATGAGCAGTTCTTC.

The sample holds many counts of this clonotype. The V call is TRBV27, the J call TRBJ1-2; possibly TRBD1 for D (6 bases). CDR3 length equals 16 residues. CDR1 is MNHEY and CDR2 is SMNVEV in the germline V gene (reference sequence). V dropped 5 bases and J dropped 7 bases, with 23 bases sitting between them. The CDR3 is CASSDRDTYGHRGYTF. The CDR3 nucleotides are TGTGCCAGCAGTGACCGGGACACATACGGGCATCGTGGCTACACCTTC.

This clonotype was detected ten times or more. This chain uses TRBV7-3 with TRBJ2-2; D uncertain. This CDR3 spans 14 amino acids. Germline-derived CDR1 and CDR2 are SGHTA and FQGTGA. V was cut by 5 bases and J by 6 bases, with 13 bases left in between. CDR3 amino acids: CASSPTGSAGELFF. DNA of the CDR3: TGTGCCAGCAGCCCCACTGGATCCGCCGGGGAGCTGTTTTTT. Looking up the rest from reference TRBV7-3 and TRBJ2-2 gives the full variable domain: GAGVSQTPSNKVTEKGKYVELRCDPISGHTALYWYRQSLGQGPEFLIYFQGTGAADDSGLPNDRFFAVRPEGSVSTLKIQRTERGDSAVYLCASSPTGSAGELFFGEGSRLTVL.

This clonotype was counted between two and nine times. The chain uses TRBV24-1 and TRBJ1-1; D call uncertain. The V and J ends lost 2 bases and 0 bases respectively, with 9 bases between them. Germline-derived CDR1 and CDR2 are KGHDR and SFDVKD. This CDR3 has 15 residues. CDR3 protein: CATSDSRQLNTEAFF. The CDR3 nucleotides read TGTGCCACCAGTGATTCTCGTCAGTTGAACACTGAAGCTTTCTTT.

This clonotype was counted many times. The gene calls are TRBV7-2 and TRBJ2-7; perhaps TRBD1 as D (5 bases). This CDR3 has 15 residues. CDR1 is SGHTA and CDR2 is FQGNSA in the germline V gene. V lost 4 bases and J 2 bases, leaving 15 bases between the germline ends. DNA for the CDR3: TGTGCCAGCAGCTCTAGACAGAACCCTACCTACGAGCAGTACTTC. It specifies CASSSRQNPTYEQYF.

This clonotype was seen many times. V and J are TRBV12-3 or TRBV12-4 and TRBJ2-2; D is uncertain. Between the trimmed V and J ends, which lost 6 bases and 5 bases, there was a span of 22 bases. The CDR3 consists of 17 residues. CDR3 in DNA: TGTGCCAGCAGCCCTTTAGGGAACCTGCGGCCTACCGGGGAGCTGTTTTTT. Translated, it gives CASSPLGNLRPTGELFF.

The sample holds many counts of this clonotype. The genes are TRBV14 and TRBJ2-1, with 9 bases that match TRBD2. V lost 1 base and J lost 9; bases outside the gene matches: 4. The germline CDR1 and CDR2 sequences are SGHDN and FVKESK. CDR3 length equals 14 residues. CDR3 sequence: CASSQGGRASEQFF. The CDR3, as DNA: TGTGCCAGCAGCCAAGGCGGGAGGGCGAGTGAGCAGTTCTTC.

This clonotype was detected many times. The chain employs TRBV29-1 and TRBJ1-6; D unclear. This CDR3 region has 12 residues. Germline CDR1 reads SQVTM; CDR2 reads ANQGSEA. V dropped 4 bases and J dropped 6 bases, with 7 bases sitting between them. The CDR3, as DNA: TGCAGCGTTGGCAGTTTTAATTCACCCCTCCACTTT. It specifies CSVGSFNSPLHF.

This clonotype was found many times. The chain recombines TRBV12-3 or TRBV12-4 with TRBJ1-2, with a tentative D call TRBD1 (5 bases). This CDR3 is built from 16 residues. Trimming took 5 bases from V and 4 from J, leaving 20 bases between them. This CDR3 reads CASSLLRGEEGYGYTF. As DNA, the CDR3 is TGTGCCAGCAGTCTCCTTCGGGGGGAGGAAGGCTATGGCTACACCTTC.

There are many counts of this clonotype. This chain links TRBV7-9 with TRBJ1-1; a weak D match, TRBD1 (6 bases). CDR1 and CDR2 from the germline V gene are SEHNR and FQNEAQ (reference sequence). The length of the CDR3 is 13 residues. V lost 5 bases and J 4 bases, leaving 11 bases between the germline ends. The CDR3 DNA reads TGTGCCAGCAGCGAACAGGGCGGCACTGAAGCTTTCTTT. Residues: CASSEQGGTEAFF.

This clonotype was seen repeatedly, ten times or more. V and J are TRBV7-6 and TRBJ1-1; no firm D call. Between the trimmed V and J ends, which lost 1 base and 7 bases, there was a span of 7 bases. The CDR3 has 12 residues. The germline V gene encodes CDR1 SGHVS and CDR2 FNYEAQ. CDR3 sequence: CASSLGGSEAFF. The CDR3 region has the DNA TGTGCCAGCAGCTTAGGCGGCAGTGAAGCTTTCTTT.

This clonotype was observed at least ten times. The rearrangement links TRBV7-9 to TRBJ2-1, with 7 bases aligning to TRBD2. Losses at the gene ends were 3 bases for V and 10 bases for J; bases not matched to a gene: 15. The CDR3 is 16 amino acids. The germline CDR1 and CDR2 sequences are SEHNR and FQNEAQ (reference sequence). This CDR3 reads CASSFWAGESPEEQFF. In DNA, the CDR3 is TGTGCCAGCAGCTTCTGGGCGGGGGAGTCTCCTGAAGAGCAGTTCTTC. Full variable domain (rest looked up from reference TRBV7-9 and TRBJ2-1): DTGVSQNPRHKITKRGQNVTFRCDPISEHNRLYWYRQTLGQGPEFLTYFQNEAQLEKSRLLSDRFSAERPKGSFSTLEIQRTEQGDSAMYLCASSFWAGESPEEQFFGPGTRLTVL.

The table lists this clonotype with many counts. J is TRBJ1-6 and V is TRBV10-2; D is unresolved. Trimming left V 3 bases short and J 5 bases short, with 8 bases between. CDR1 is WSHSY, CDR2 SAAADI, per germline. CDR3 length: 14 residues. In DNA form, the CDR3 reads TGCGCCAGCAGTGACCGGCAAAATAATTCACCCCTCCACTTT. Residues: CASSDRQNNSPLHF.

There are many counts of this clonotype. The CDR3 bases are TGTGCCAGCAGCTTAGATAATCAGCCCCAGCATTTT. It is translated as CASSLDNQPQHF. The chain is built from TRBV7-9 and TRBJ1-5; D gene unclear. Germline CDR1 reads SEHNR; CDR2 reads FQNEAQ (reference sequence). The CDR3 consists of 12 residues. V was clipped by 1 base and J by 4 bases, with 2 bases between them.

This clonotype has a count of ten or more. The rearrangement uses TRBV20-1 and TRBJ2-7, with TRBD2 identical over 7 bases. CDR1 DFQATT and CDR2 SNEGSKA come from the germline V gene (reference sequence). This CDR3 contains 12 residues. V lost 6 bases, J lost 7 bases, and 9 bases stayed unmatched. The CDR3 region has the DNA TGCAGTGCCCGGGCGGGAGTCAAAGAGCAGTACTTC. Protein sequence: CSARAGVKEQYF.

This clonotype was detected ten times or more. The chain uses TRBV4-3 and TRBJ2-1; 11 nucleotides align to TRBD2. The germline V gene has CDR1 LGHNA and CDR2 YSLEER. The CDR3 runs 16 residues. Unmatched junction bases numbered 3, after V lost 1 base and J lost 4 bases. The CDR3 region is CASSQGASGRYNEQFF. The CDR3 nucleotides read TGCGCCAGCAGCCAAGGGGCTAGCGGGAGGTACAATGAGCAGTTCTTC.

This clonotype was recorded a few times. The chain is built from TRBV4-2 and TRBJ1-1; the match to TRBD1 covers 9 bases. Trimming removed 4 bases from V and 1 base from J; junction bases left unmatched: 4. This CDR3 is built from 15 residues. Looked up from germline, CDR1 is LGHNA and CDR2 is YNFKEQ. The CDR3 here is CASSLRDRENTEAFF. The CDR3 DNA sequence: TGTGCCAGCAGCCTCCGGGACAGGGAGAACACTGAAGCTTTCTTT.

This clonotype was observed at least ten times. This chain uses TRBV6-5 with TRBJ1-1; TRBD1 is a possible D gene (5 bases). The CDR3 has 16 amino acids. Germline V gives CDR1 MNHEY, CDR2 SVGAGI. V lost 4 bases and J 4 bases, leaving 19 bases between the germline ends. CDR3 protein: CASSFDGASTTTEAFF. The CDR3, as DNA: TGTGCCAGCAGTTTCGACGGGGCCTCCACAACCACTGAAGCTTTCTTT.